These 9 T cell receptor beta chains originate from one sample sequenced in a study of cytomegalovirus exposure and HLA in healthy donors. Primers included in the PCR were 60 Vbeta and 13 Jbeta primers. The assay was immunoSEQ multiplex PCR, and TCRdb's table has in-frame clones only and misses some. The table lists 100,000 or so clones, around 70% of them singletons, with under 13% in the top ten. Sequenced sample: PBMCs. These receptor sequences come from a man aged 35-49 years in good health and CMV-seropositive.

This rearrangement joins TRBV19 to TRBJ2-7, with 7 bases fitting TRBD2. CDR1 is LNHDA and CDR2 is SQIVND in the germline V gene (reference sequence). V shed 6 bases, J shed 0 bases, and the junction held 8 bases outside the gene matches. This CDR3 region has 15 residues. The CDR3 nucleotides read TGTGCCAGTAGCGCCAGCGGGACTTCCTCCTACGAGCAGTACTTC. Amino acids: CASSASGTSSYEQYF.

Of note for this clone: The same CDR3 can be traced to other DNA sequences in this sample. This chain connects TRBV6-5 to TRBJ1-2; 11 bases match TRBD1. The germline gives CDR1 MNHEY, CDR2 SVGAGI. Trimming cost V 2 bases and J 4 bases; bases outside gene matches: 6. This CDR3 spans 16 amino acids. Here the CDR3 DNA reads TGTGCCAGCAGTTACACCAGGACAGGGGGCGGCTATGGCTACACCTTC. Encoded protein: CASSYTRTGGGYGYTF.

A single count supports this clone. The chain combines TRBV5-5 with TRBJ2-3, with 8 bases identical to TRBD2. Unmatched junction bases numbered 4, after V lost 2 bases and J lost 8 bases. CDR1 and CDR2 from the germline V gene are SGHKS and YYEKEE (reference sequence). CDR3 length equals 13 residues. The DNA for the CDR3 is TGTGCCAGCAGCTTAGCGGGAGAGGGTACGCAGTATTTT. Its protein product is CASSLAGEGTQYF.

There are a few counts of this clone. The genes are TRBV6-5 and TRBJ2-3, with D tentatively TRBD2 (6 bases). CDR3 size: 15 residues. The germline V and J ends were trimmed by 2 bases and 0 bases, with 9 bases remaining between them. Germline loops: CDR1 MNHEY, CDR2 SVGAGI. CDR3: CASSYRRDSTDTQYF. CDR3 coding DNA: TGTGCCAGCAGTTACAGGCGGGATAGCACAGATACGCAGTATTTT.

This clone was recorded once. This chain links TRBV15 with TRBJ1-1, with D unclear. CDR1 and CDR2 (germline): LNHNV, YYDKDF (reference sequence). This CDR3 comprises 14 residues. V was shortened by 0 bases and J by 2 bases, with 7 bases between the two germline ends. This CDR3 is CATSRDYSNTEAFF. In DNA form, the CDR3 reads TGTGCCACCAGCAGAGATTACAGCAACACTGAAGCTTTCTTT. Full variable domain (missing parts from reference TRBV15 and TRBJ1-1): DAMVIQNPRYQVTQFGKPVTLSCSQTLNHNVMYWYQQKSSQAPKLLFHYYDKDFNNEADTPDNFQSRRPNTSFCFLDIRSPGLGDTAMYLCATSRDYSNTEAFFGQGTRLTVV.

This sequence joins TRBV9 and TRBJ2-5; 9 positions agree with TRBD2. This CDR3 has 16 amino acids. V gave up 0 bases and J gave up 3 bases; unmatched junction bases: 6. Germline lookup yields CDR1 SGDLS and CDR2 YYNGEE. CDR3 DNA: TGTGCCAGCAGCGTAGGTGGGACTAGCAGCAAAGAGACCCAGTACTTC. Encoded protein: CASSVGGTSSKETQYF. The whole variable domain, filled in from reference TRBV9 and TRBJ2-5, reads DSGVTQTPKHLITATGQRVTLRCSPRSGDLSVYWYQQSLDQGLQFLIQYYNGEERAKGNILERFSAQQFPDLHSELNLSSLELGDSALYFCASSVGGTSSKETQYFGPGTRLLVL.

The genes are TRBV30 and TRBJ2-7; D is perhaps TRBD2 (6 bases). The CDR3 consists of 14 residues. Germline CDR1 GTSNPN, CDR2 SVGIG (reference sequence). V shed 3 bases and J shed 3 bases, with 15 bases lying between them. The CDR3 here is CAWRPRGAGYEQYF. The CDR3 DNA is TGTGCCTGGAGGCCCCGCGGGGCAGGCTACGAGCAGTACTTC.

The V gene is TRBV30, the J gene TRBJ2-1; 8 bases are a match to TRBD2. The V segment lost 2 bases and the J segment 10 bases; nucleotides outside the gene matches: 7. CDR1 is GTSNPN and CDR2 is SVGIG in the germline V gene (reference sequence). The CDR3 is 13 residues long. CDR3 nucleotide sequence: TGTGCCTGGAGTCCAAGCCTAGCGGGCGAGCAGTTCTTC. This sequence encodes CAWSPSLAGEQFF. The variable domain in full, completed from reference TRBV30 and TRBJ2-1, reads SQTIHQWPATLVQPVGSPLSLECTVEGTSNPNLYWYRQAAGRGLQLLFYSVGIGQISSEVPQNLSASRPQDRQFILSSKKLLLSDSGFYLCAWSPSLAGEQFFGPGTRLTVL.

The CDR3, as DNA: TGTGCCAGCAGCTTGGGTTTAGGAGCTAGTGAAGCTTTCTTT. This translates into CASSLGLGASEAFF. This chain links TRBV5-6 with TRBJ1-1; D not certain. Germline V lookup: CDR1 SGHDT, CDR2 YYEEEE. Trimming pared 0 bases from V and 7 bases from J, leaving 13 bases between. The CDR3 loop spans 14 amino acids.